This note documents a single TCR beta chain sequence. This record belongs to a study of OX40 agonist ivuxolimab in advanced cancers. Across the whole study: The dose of intravenous ivuxolimab that patients received every 2 weeks ranged from 0.01 to 10 mg/kg.

TCRdb's copy holds only in-frame clones and misses some; the assay was immunoSEQ multiplex PCR. Of over 55,000 clones listed, 70% to 90% are singletons. Sequencing used CD4+ or CD8+ T cells sorted from blood, obtained in a trial of the OX40 agonist ivuxolimab. The TCR sequence derives from an adult with an advanced solid tumor such as melanoma, head and neck, liver or kidney cancer.

The CDR3 protein is CASSLTLAGGPYF. Written as DNA, the CDR3 is TGTGCCAGCAGCTTGACCCTAGCGGGAGGACCGTACTTC. This chain uses TRBV5-6 with TRBJ2-7; TRBD2 agrees at 11 bases. The V gene's germline CDR1 is SGHDT and CDR2 YYEEEE. The CDR3 contains 13 residues. V dropped 1 base and J dropped 12; count of bases not matched to a gene: 6. Full variable domain (remainder filled in from reference TRBV5-6 and TRBJ2-7): DAGVTQSPTHLIKTRGQQVTLRCSPKSGHDTVSWYQQALGQGPQFIFQYYEEEERQRGNFPDRFSGHQFPNYSSELNVNALLLGDSALYLCASSLTLAGGPYFGPGTRLTVT.